This T cell receptor beta chain was found in a study of spatial heterogeneity in lung cancer. Study-level points and caveats: Detection of ubiquitous tumor TCRs in blood was higher at resection than follow-up.

Trimming took 0 bases from V and 0 from J, leaving 10 bases between them. Germline V CDR1 and CDR2: SGHRS, YFSETQ. This CDR3 is built from 16 residues. A unique molecular identifier was attached to every TCR cDNA molecule. TCRdb fed the 5' RACE reads into MiXCR, producing one record per CDR3 protein. This table holds some 34,000 distinct CDR3 sequences, about 7.7% found once. Indicated time point: sample taken at primary tumor resection. Donation came from 70 or so patients with untreated early-stage non-small cell lung cancer. No cell sorting; template was whole RNA from tumor, lung tissue or PBMC. There are many counts of this clonotype. The antigen remains undetermined.

V and J are TRBV5-1 and TRBJ1-3; D remains ambiguous. The clonotype originates from a female donor with early-stage non-small cell lung cancer. Material: PBMCs, obtained at surgery. The CDR3 sequence: CASSLVGARSGNTIYF. The CDR3 DNA reads TGCGCCAGCAGCTTGGTCGGAGCCCGCTCTGGAAACACCATATATTTT.